This is a list of T cell receptor beta chains from one sample in a study of CD8 T cells in ankylosing spondylitis. TCRdb analysed the 5' RACE reads with MiXCR anew, one entry per CDR3 protein. The sample yields about 160,000 distinct CDR3 sequences, roughly 18% seen once. The sequencing sample was made of blood, either unsorted or a sorted T cell fraction (not recorded which). All receptors derive from a male donor with ankylosing spondylitis or in good health (not recorded which). CDR3s leave out the opening cysteine and the closing phenylalanine or tryptophan.

J gene | V gene | CDR3 length | CDR3 protein
TRBJ2-1 | TRBV20-1 | 12 | SAGVRGADNEQF
TRBJ1-1 | TRBV7-9 | 14 | ASSLGAGALSTEAF
TRBJ2-3 | TRBV28 | 10 | ASSVVGWTQY
TRBJ2-7 | TRBV20-1 | 12 | SAAPTGSLYEQY
TRBJ2-1 | TRBV5-1 | 13 | ASSLEASRYNEQF
TRBJ2-1 | TRBV2 | 13 | ASRSSGTGRNEQF
TRBJ2-1 | TRBV15 | 14 | ATSRDRGGSFGEQF
TRBJ1-6 | TRBV6-1 | 12 | ASSQTGQITPLH
TRBJ2-2 | TRBV12-5 | 12 | ASGLERNTGELF
TRBJ2-7 | TRBV6-1 | 14 | ASRRMVGTGTYEQY
TRBJ2-1 | TRBV20-1 | 12 | SIQRERSYNEQF
TRBJ2-2 | TRBV5-1 | 14 | ASSRDRGARTGELF
TRBJ1-2 | TRBV10-3 | 14 | AISEFEGGLGYGYT
TRBJ2-1 | TRBV20-1 | 13 | SAWTSGHLRDEQF
TRBJ2-2 | TRBV5-4 | 13 | ASIRDRAMSGELV
TRBJ1-5 | TRBV12-3/TRBV12-4 | 13 | ASSLASPANQPQH
TRBJ2-7 | TRBV2 | 11 | ASSDSLDYEQY
TRBJ2-3 | TRBV28 | 14 | AGGSRSREGTDTQY
TRBJ2-2 | TRBV29-1 | 13 | SVESLDEGTGELF
TRBJ2-3 | TRBV12-5 | 12 | ASGRTGGLDTQY
TRBJ2-7 | TRBV20-1 | 9 | SASQGYEQY
TRBJ2-3 | TRBV20-1 | 11 | SASERSTDTQY
TRBJ2-4 | TRBV3-1 | 14 | ASSPVLAGGLHIQY
TRBJ1-2 | TRBV6-1 | 11 | ASRLQGDYGYT
TRBJ2-7 | TRBV20-1 | 11 | SARVPSLYEQY
TRBJ2-7 | TRBV12-3/TRBV12-4 | 11 | ASRDRDSYEQY
TRBJ2-5 | TRBV28 | 11 | ASSLSTEETQY
TRBJ2-5 | TRBV5-6 | 14 | ASSLVGVPGQETQY
TRBJ1-2 | TRBV29-1 | 12 | SVEGRGLDYGYT
TRBJ2-5 | TRBV20-1 | 14 | SARDLRRTRVETQY